This TCR beta chain was sequenced in a study of blood T cell repertoires in COVID-19. Study-wide context: The analysed material was cDNA or gDNA that came from T cells, B-cell-depleted T cells, or PBMCs.

Trimming stripped 3 bases from V and 7 bases from J, with 10 bases between. The CDR3 is 14 amino acids. From germline, CDR1 is LGHDT and CDR2 YNNKEL (reference sequence). Authors' data handling: Researchers report that nucleated cell counts were estimated from reference gene primer amplification. Data came from immunoSEQ multiplex PCR; TCRdb stores just in-frame clones and leaves some out. V and J calls and clone size are those listed in that table; D and trimming were worked out from the DNA. The data show around 100,000 clones, less than 95% seen once. Only a few counts were recorded for this clone.

Sequencing was done on a sample of peripheral blood. J is TRBJ1-6 and V is TRBV3-1 (or the pseudogene TRBV3-2), with D possibly matching TRBD1 (6 bases). This clonotype was sampled from a human donor with active COVID-19. The donor label of this sample is uncertain. The CDR3 spells CASSHKTGNSPLHF. Here the CDR3 DNA reads TGTGCCAGCAGCCATAAGACAGGAAATTCACCCCTCCACTTT.